This TCR beta chain was found in a study of high-grade serous ovarian cancer treatment subgroups. The CDR3 has 13 amino acids. Per germline, CDR1 KGHSH and CDR2 LQKENI. V lost 3 bases and J lost 3, with 6 bases in between. Tumor samples were taken before definitive surgery or chemotherapy. Only in-frame clones appear in the TCRdb table, and some are missing; sequencing was by immunoSEQ multiplex PCR. The sample holds 5,000 or so clones, under 80% seen once. This rearrangement joins TRBV18 to TRBJ1-5; D ambiguous. Material for sequencing was tumor tissue. This TCR came from a human donor with high-grade serous ovarian cancer. The CDR3 loop reads CASSPGYNQPQHF. CDR3 DNA: TGTGCCAGCTCACCGGGGTACAATCAGCCCCAGCATTTT.